The 19 T cell receptor beta chains presented below share a single source sample, sequenced in a study of T cells after yellow fever vaccination. One entry per CDR3 protein, called by TCRdb with MiXCR from the 5' RACE reads. This sample yields approximately 13,000 distinct CDR3 sequences, of which approximately 5% are seen a single time; 45% to 65% belongs to the top ten. Sequences were derived from PBMCs, either bulk or a sorted T-cell subset (CD4+, CD8+, memory, or dextramer-sorted; not recorded which), sampled 45 days after the yellow fever booster vaccination. These receptors all stem from a man aged 25-45 years who received the YFV17D yellow fever vaccine.

Many counts were recorded for this clonotype. The chain joins TRBV4-2 to TRBJ2-3; D is tentatively TRBD1 or TRBD2 (5 bases each). Trimming stripped 2 bases from V and 1 base from J, with 22 bases between. The CDR3 extends over 19 amino acids. Looked up from germline, CDR1 is LGHNA and CDR2 is YNFKEQ. In DNA form, the CDR3 reads TGTGCCAGCAGCCAACTGCGCCGAAACCACAGAGGGGGCACAGATACGCAGTATTTT. Translating gives CASSQLRRNHRGGTDTQYF.

This clonotype has ten or more counts. This rearrangement joins TRBV12-3 or TRBV12-4 to TRBJ2-2; D uncertain. The V end was cut by 5 bases, the J end by 4 bases, with 14 bases between. CDR3 length: 15 residues. The CDR3 region is CASSPPRWPTGELFF. The CDR3 nucleotides are TGTGCCAGCAGTCCCCCAAGGTGGCCCACCGGGGAGCTGTTTTTT.

This clonotype was detected ten times or more. The chain is built from TRBV4-3 and TRBJ2-2; 8 nucleotides match TRBD2. V trimming: 0 bases; J trimming: 6 bases; junction bases outside the gene matches: 6. Germline V gene data show CDR1 as LGHNA and CDR2 as YSLEER. The CDR3 totals 16 residues. In DNA, the CDR3 is TGCGCCAGCAGCCAAGATCGAGCGGGAGTAGCCGGGGAGCTGTTTTTT. Its protein product is CASSQDRAGVAGELFF.

This clonotype was detected ten times or more. The rearrangement uses TRBV3-1 and TRBJ2-3; D ambiguous. There are 11 residues in the CDR3. Between the trimmed V and J ends, which lost 4 bases and 10 bases, there was a span of 9 bases. Per the germline V gene, CDR1 is LGHDT and CDR2 is YNNKEL (reference sequence). For the CDR3, the DNA is TGTGCCAGCAGCCTTCTTGATGCGCAGTATTTT. Protein sequence: CASSLLDAQYF.

This clonotype was recorded at least ten times. The rearrangement links TRBV19 to TRBJ2-3; 10 bases fit TRBD2. Germline CDR1 LNHDA, CDR2 SQIVND (reference sequence). The CDR3 is 17 amino acids. Trimming cost V 1 base and J 3 bases; bases outside gene matches: 7. The DNA for the CDR3 is TGTGCCAGTAGTATAGGGACTAGCGGTCGAAGGACAGATACGCAGTATTTT. Its translation is CASSIGTSGRRTDTQYF.

Ten or more counts support this clonotype. The V gene is TRBV18, the J gene TRBJ2-4, with D hard to call. Trimming took 1 base from V and 7 from J, leaving 14 bases between them. The CDR3 is made up of 15 amino acids. Germline assignment: CDR1 KGHSH and CDR2 LQKENI. The CDR3 reads CASSPQGTLPNIQYF. The DNA of the CDR3 is TGTGCCAGCTCACCACAGGGTACCCTACCGAACATTCAGTACTTC. The whole variable domain, remainder taken from reference TRBV18 and TRBJ2-4, is NAGVMQNPRHLVRRRGQEARLRCSPMKGHSHVYWYRQLPEEGLKFMVYLQKENIIDESGMPKERFSAEFPKEGPSILRIQQVVRGDSAAYFCASSPQGTLPNIQYFGAGTRLSVL.

This clonotype was seen at least ten times. V gene TRBV7-3 combines with J gene TRBJ1-1; D unclear. Germline-derived CDR1 and CDR2 are SGHTA and FQGTGA. Trimming removed 4 bases at V and 2 bases at J, with 11 bases between. There are 14 residues in the CDR3. CDR3: CASSSRKVNTEAFF. In nucleotides, the CDR3 is TGTGCCAGCAGCTCGAGAAAGGTTAACACTGAAGCTTTCTTT.

This clonotype has a count of ten or more. This sequence joins TRBV10-3 and TRBJ2-4; 15 bases match TRBD2. Trimming at V came to 11 bases and at J to 3 bases, leaving 11 bases not matched to a gene. Germline CDR1 and CDR2: ENHRY and SYGVKD. The CDR3 loop spans 17 amino acids. CDR3 sequence (DNA): TGTGCCGGTCTCCCGGGACTAGCGGGAGGTTACAAAAACATTCAGTACTTC. It codes for CAGLPGLAGGYKNIQYF.

This clonotype was counted between two and nine times. This rearrangement joins TRBV19 to TRBJ1-1; the D gene is possibly TRBD1 (5 bases). V lost 5 bases and J lost 3, with 16 bases in between. Looked up from germline, CDR1 is LNHDA and CDR2 is SQIVND (reference sequence). The CDR3 length is 15 residues. In nucleotides, the CDR3 is TGTGCCAGTAGTCCAGCGGGGCAGGGTTACACTGAAGCTTTCTTT. As protein: CASSPAGQGYTEAFF.

This clonotype was found many times. V usage is TRBV18 and J usage is TRBJ2-3; no firm D call. Germline CDR1 is KGHSH and CDR2 is LQKENI. Trimming cost V 1 base and J 4 bases, with 6 bases left between them. The CDR3 totals 13 residues. As DNA, the CDR3 is TGTGCCAGCTCACCACAAGGTGCAGATACGCAGTATTTT. Amino acid sequence: CASSPQGADTQYF.

V is TRBV5-8 and J is TRBJ2-5; 12 bases are shared with TRBD2. The ends lost 6 bases at V and 5 bases at J; junction bases unmatched: 2. The germline V gene has CDR1 SGHTS and CDR2 YDEGEE. CDR3 length: 13 residues. The CDR3 DNA is TGTGCCAGCACCCTAGCGGGAGGGGAGACCCAGTACTTC. Its translation is CASTLAGGETQYF.

This clonotype was counted ten times or more. J is TRBJ1-2 and V is TRBV29-1; D perhaps matches TRBD1 (6 bases). This CDR3 has 15 residues. The V end was cut by 1 base, the J end by 5 bases, with 17 bases between. Germline CDR1 and CDR2: SQVTM and ANQGSEA. CDR3 region: CSVEVGYGTFYGYTF. In DNA form, the CDR3 reads TGCAGCGTTGAAGTAGGTTACGGGACATTTTATGGCTACACCTTC.

The table lists this clonotype with many counts. The DNA for the CDR3 is TGTGCCAGCAGCTTAGGGGGGAGCCCTTACAATGAGCAGTTCTTC. Protein sequence: CASSLGGSPYNEQFF. The rearrangement links TRBV7-2 to TRBJ2-1; D may be TRBD1 or TRBD2 (5 bases each). Trimming took 1 base from V and 4 from J, leaving 11 bases between them. The CDR3 is made up of 15 amino acids. CDR1 and CDR2 from the germline V gene are SGHTA and FQGNSA.

This clonotype was observed at least ten times. The chain carries TRBV6-5 and TRBJ1-2, with D possibly matching TRBD1 (5 bases). The CDR3 length is 11 residues. Trimming cost V 6 bases and J 6 bases, with 8 bases left between them. Germline V CDR1 and CDR2: MNHEY, SVGAGI. In nucleotides, the CDR3 is TGTGCCAGCAGGGCCAGGGATGGCTACACCTTC. Amino acid sequence: CASRARDGYTF.

This clonotype is labeled as medium-sized (0.01 to 0.1%). One junction end disagrees with the germline gene, perhaps due to a read error. The chain uses TRBV29-1 and TRBJ2-1; TRBD2 might be the D (5 bases). The CDR3 consists of 11 residues. CDR1 is SQVTM and CDR2 is ANQGSEA in the germline V gene. The CDR3 spells CSVASGGRRIF. CDR3 DNA: TGCAGCGTTGCAAGCGGAGGTCGTAGGATCTTC.

This clonotype showed up many times. The chain couples TRBV6-5 to TRBJ1-4, with no clear D. The CDR3 contains 15 residues. Germline CDR1 is MNHEY and CDR2 is SVGAGI. Between the trimmed V and J ends, which lost 0 bases and 5 bases, there was a span of 10 bases. The CDR3 nucleotides read TGTGCCAGCAGTTACTCGGGGTCGTCGAATGAAAAACTGTTTTTT. Translation gives CASSYSGSSNEKLFF.

This clonotype was counted ten times or more. The chain's CDR3 is CASIRGMVEQFF. CDR3 bases: TGTGCCAGCATAAGGGGGATGGTTGAGCAGTTCTTC. This chain connects TRBV6-1 to TRBJ2-1; maybe TRBD1 (6 bases). The CDR3 consists of 12 residues. Germline V CDR1 and CDR2: MNHNS, SASEGT. The V gene lost 7 bases and the J gene lost 9 bases, with 13 bases spanning the gap.

This rearrangement joins TRBV3-1 to TRBJ1-2; D is perhaps TRBD1 (5 bases). The V end was cut by 11 bases, the J end by 7 bases, with 26 bases between. From germline, CDR1 is LGHDT and CDR2 YNNKEL (reference sequence). The CDR3 has 15 amino acids. The CDR3 sequence is CAFNRPRGYSGGYTF. The CDR3 DNA follows: TGTGCCTTCAACCGACCACGGGGGTATTCGGGTGGCTACACCTTC.

This clonotype is labeled medium-sized. The chain carries TRBV5-5 and TRBJ2-1; D gene uncertain. Germline V gene sequence: CDR1 SGHKS, CDR2 YYEKEE (reference sequence). CDR3 length: 12 residues. Trimming shortened V by 1 base and J by 9 bases, and 8 bases separated the two germline ends. CDR3 coding DNA: TGTGCCAGCAGCTTGACCGGTCTTGAGCAGTTCTTC. This translates into CASSLTGLEQFF. Full variable domain (missing parts from reference TRBV5-5 and TRBJ2-1): DAGVTQSPTHLIKTRGQQVTLRCSPISGHKSVSWYQQVLGQGPQFIFQYYEKEERGRGNFPDRFSARQFPNYSSELNVNALLLGDSALYLCASSLTGLEQFFGPGTRLTVL.